This T cell receptor beta chain was recovered during a study of T cells in Graves' hyperthyroidism and ophthalmopathy. Amplification of TCR beta CDR3 regions was performed using RNA transcripts as template. TCR CDR3 regions were first amplified by RT-PCR with HTBI primers. TCRdb re-analysed the multiplex PCR reads in MiXCR, keeping a single row per CDR3 protein. Seen here are about 620,000 distinct CDR3 sequences, around 15% observed once, and the top ten hold 3.5% to 4%. General study results and limits: Blood held most thyroid clonotypes expanded above 0.001 frequency.

This clonotype showed up many times. Its target is not known. Graves' hyperthyroidism qualified as stable when ophthalmopathy did not progress within 18 months. Fresh 10 ml peripheral blood yielded PBMCs. There are 16 residues in the CDR3. CDR1 MDHEN and CDR2 SYDVKM come from the germline V gene. The V gene lost 8 bases and the J gene lost 5 bases, with 21 bases spanning the gap. The TCR sequence derives from a woman in her 30s with Graves' hyperthyroidism. Sequencing used blood. This rearrangement joins TRBV28 to TRBJ1-4; unclear D gene. For the CDR3, the DNA is TGTGCCAGCGGGGTATCCTCCGGGGAGACCAATGAAAAACTGTTTTTT. Translating it yields CASGVSSGETNEKLFF.